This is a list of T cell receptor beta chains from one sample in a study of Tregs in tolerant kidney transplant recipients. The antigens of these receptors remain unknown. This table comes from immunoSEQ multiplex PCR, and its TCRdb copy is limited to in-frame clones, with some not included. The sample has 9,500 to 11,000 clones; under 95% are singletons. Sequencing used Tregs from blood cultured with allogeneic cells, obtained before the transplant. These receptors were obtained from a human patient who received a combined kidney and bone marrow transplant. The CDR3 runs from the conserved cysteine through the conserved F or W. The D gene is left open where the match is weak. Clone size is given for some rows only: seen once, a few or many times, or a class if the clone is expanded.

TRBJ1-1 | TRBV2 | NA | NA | CASTISVNTEAFF | TGTGCCAGCACCATCTCAGTGAACACTGAAGCTTTCTTT
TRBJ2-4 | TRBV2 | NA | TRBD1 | CASSPTGTGIENIQYF | TGTGCCAGCAGTCCTACCGGGACAGGAATCGAAAACATTCAGTACTTC
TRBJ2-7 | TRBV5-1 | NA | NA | CASSPRGTFTYEQYF | TGCGCCAGCAGCCCCCGCGGGACATTTACCTACGAGCAGTACTTC
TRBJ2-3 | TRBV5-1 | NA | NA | CASSSEGTQYF | TGCGCCAGCAGCTCTGAGGGCACGCAGTATTTT
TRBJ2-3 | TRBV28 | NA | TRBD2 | CASSSLTSGGAGFRPDTQYF | TGTGCCAGCAGCTCTCTCACTAGCGGGGGGGCCGGTTTTCGCCCAGATACGCAGTATTTT
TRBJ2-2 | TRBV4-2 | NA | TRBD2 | CASSQDATSGGATGELFF | TGTGCCAGCAGCCAAGACGCGACTAGCGGGGGGGCCACCGGGGAGCTGTTTTTT
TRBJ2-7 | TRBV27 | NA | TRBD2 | CASALLLAGGIYEQYF | TGTGCCAGCGCTCTGTTGCTAGCGGGAGGAATCTACGAGCAGTACTTC
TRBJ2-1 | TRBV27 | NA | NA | CASSWGGSLNVQFF | TGTGCCAGCAGCTGGGGGGGCAGCCTCAATGTGCAGTTCTTC
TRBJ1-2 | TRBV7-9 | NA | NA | CASSLAQTNYGYTF | TGTGCCAGCAGCTTAGCACAGACAAACTATGGCTACACCTTC
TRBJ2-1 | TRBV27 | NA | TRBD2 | CASRIRSSGFSSYNEQFF | TGTGCCAGCAGGATCCGGTCTAGCGGCTTTAGCTCCTACAATGAGCAGTTCTTC
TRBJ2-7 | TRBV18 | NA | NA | CASSPVREYEQYF | TGTGCCAGCTCACCGGTAAGGGAATACGAGCAGTACTTC
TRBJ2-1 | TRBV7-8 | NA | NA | CASSLVLGQYGSYNEQFF | TGTGCCAGCAGCTTAGTCTTGGGGCAGTATGGCTCCTACAATGAGCAGTTCTTC
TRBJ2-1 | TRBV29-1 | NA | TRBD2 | CSVGGLAGGSSYNEQFF | TGCAGCGTTGGGGGACTAGCGGGAGGCAGCTCCTACAATGAGCAGTTCTTC
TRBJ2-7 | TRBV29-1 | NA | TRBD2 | CSHPRGAREAYEQYF | TGCAGCCATCCCCGGGGGGCGCGGGAGGCCTACGAGCAGTACTTC
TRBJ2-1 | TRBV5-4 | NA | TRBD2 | CASSLGLADYNEQFF | TGTGCCAGCAGCCTGGGACTAGCGGACTACAATGAGCAGTTCTTC
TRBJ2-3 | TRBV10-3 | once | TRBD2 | CAIRPTSGGRTDTQYF | TGTGCCATCAGGCCTACTAGCGGGGGGCGCACAGATACGCAGTATTTT
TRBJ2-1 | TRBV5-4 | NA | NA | CASSLGGYAEQFF | TGTGCCAGCAGCTTGGGGGGGTACGCTGAGCAGTTCTTC
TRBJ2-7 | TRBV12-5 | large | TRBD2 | CASGLVRSGLAGGEQYF | TGTGCTAGTGGTTTGGTACGGAGTGGACTAGCGGGAGGCGAGCAGTACTTC
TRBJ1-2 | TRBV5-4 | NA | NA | CASSLEGRNRYGYTF | TGTGCCAGCAGCTTGGAGGGAAGAAATCGTTATGGCTACACCTTC
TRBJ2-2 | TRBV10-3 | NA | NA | CAISSLMTIGELFF | TGTGCCATCAGTTCCCTCATGACTATCGGGGAGCTGTTTTTT
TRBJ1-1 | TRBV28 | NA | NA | CASSLAGIPGKAFF | TGTGCCAGCAGTTTAGCCGGGATTCCAGGGAAGGCTTTCTTT
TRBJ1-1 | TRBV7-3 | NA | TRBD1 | CASSPGQPFTEAFF | TGTGCCAGCAGCCCGGGACAGCCGTTCACTGAAGCTTTCTTT
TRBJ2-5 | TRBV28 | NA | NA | CASSLRNERTQYF | TGTGCCAGCAGTTTAAGGAACGAGCGTACCCAGTACTTC
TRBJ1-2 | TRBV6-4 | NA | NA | CANPAPWTYGYTF | TGTGCCAATCCCGCCCCTTGGACCTATGGCTACACCTTC
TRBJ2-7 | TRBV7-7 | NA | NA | CASSPQGNSYEQYF | TGTGCCAGCAGCCCACAGGGCAACTCCTACGAGCAGTACTTC
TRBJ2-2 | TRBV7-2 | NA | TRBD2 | CASSSWGGTGELFF | TGTGCCAGCAGCTCCTGGGGGGGAACCGGGGAGCTGTTTTTT
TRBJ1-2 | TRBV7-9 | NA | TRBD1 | CASSLVGGAGYTF | TGTGCCAGCAGCTTAGTAGGGGGCGCGGGCTACACCTTC
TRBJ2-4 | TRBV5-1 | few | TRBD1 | CASSSGTGDGKNIQYF | TGCGCCAGCAGCTCGGGGACAGGGGACGGCAAAAACATTCAGTACTTC
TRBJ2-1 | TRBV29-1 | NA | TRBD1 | CSVEMFGTGGFNEQFF | TGCAGCGTTGAAATGTTTGGGACAGGGGGCTTCAATGAGCAGTTCTTC
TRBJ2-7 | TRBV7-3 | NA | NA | CASSLRGGYEQYF | TGTGCCAGCAGCTTAAGGGGCGGCTACGAGCAGTACTTC
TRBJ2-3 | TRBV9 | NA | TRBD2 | CASSRGLAGYTQYF | TGTGCCAGCAGCCGGGGACTAGCGGGTTATACGCAGTATTTT
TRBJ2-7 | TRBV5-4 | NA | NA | CASSRGAGAAYEQYF | TGTGCCAGCAGTCGGGGGGCAGGCGCAGCCTACGAGCAGTACTTC
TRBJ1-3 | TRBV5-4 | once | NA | CASSFLGNTIYF | TGTGCCAGCAGCTTTCTCGGAAACACCATATATTTT
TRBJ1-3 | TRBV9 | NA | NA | CASSLDSGNTIYF | TGTGCCAGCAGCCTGGACTCTGGAAACACCATATATTTT
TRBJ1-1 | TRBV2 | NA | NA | CASKGRRLISEAFF | TGTGCCAGCAAAGGCCGGCGCTTAATCTCTGAAGCTTTCTTT
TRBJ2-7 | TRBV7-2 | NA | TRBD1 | CASSLRQGAFSYEQYF | TGTGCCAGCAGCTTAAGACAGGGGGCCTTCTCCTACGAGCAGTACTTC
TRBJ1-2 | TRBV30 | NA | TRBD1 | CAWSVAGTVIADTF | TGTGCCTGGAGTGTTGCCGGGACAGTCATCGCCGACACCTTC
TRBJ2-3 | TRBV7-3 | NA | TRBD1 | CASSLGQGPTDTQYF | TGTGCCAGCAGCCTAGGACAGGGGCCCACAGATACGCAGTATTTT
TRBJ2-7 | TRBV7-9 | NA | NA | CASSSGWDEQYF | TGTGCCAGCAGCTCTGGATGGGACGAGCAGTACTTC
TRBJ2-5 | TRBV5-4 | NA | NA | CASSLFPAEAQYF | TGTGCCAGCAGCTTGTTCCCTGCCGAGGCTCAGTACTTC
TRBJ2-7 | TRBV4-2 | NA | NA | CASSQDPQTVGEQYF | TGTGCCAGCAGCCAAGATCCCCAAACGGTGGGCGAGCAGTACTTC
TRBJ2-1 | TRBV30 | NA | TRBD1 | CAWSDLWTGDEQFF | TGTGCCTGGAGTGACCTCTGGACAGGGGACGAGCAGTTCTTC
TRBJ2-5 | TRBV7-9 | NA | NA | CASTLRPGTRQETQYF | TGTGCCAGCACCCTTCGCCCCGGGACGCGACAAGAGACCCAGTACTTC
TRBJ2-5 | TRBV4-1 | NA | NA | CASSQVISETQYF | TGCGCCAGCAGCCAAGTTATCTCGGAGACCCAGTACTTC
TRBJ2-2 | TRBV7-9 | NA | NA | CASSLTPGELFF | TGTGCCAGCAGCCTCACCCCCGGGGAGCTGTTTTTT
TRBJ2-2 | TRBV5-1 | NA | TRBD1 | CASSFLGGIGELFF | TGCGCCAGCAGCTTCCTAGGGGGCATCGGGGAGCTGTTTTTT
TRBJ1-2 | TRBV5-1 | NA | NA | CASSLLDPLYGYTF | TGCGCCAGCAGCTTGTTGGACCCCCTCTATGGCTACACCTTC
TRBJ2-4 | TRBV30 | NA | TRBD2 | CAGSVGAGAGDIQYF | TGTGCCGGGAGTGTAGGAGCGGGGGCGGGGGACATTCAGTACTTC
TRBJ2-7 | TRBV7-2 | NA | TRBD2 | CASSWLADFSYEQYF | TGTGCCAGCAGCTGGCTAGCGGATTTCTCCTACGAGCAGTACTTC
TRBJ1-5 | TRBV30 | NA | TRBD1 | CAWSGDSFNQPQHF | TGTGCCTGGAGCGGGGACAGCTTCAATCAGCCCCAGCATTTT
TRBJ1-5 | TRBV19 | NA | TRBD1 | CASRNRGFNQPQHF | TGTGCCAGTAGGAACAGGGGGTTCAATCAGCCCCAGCATTTT
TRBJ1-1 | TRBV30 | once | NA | CAWSGYWDTEAFF | TGTGCCTGGAGCGGCTATTGGGACACTGAAGCTTTCTTT
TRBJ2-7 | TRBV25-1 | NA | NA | CASSEPVSSYEQYF | TGTGCCAGCAGTGAACCGGTCAGCTCCTACGAGCAGTACTTC
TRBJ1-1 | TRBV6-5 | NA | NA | CASSRDTEAFF | TGTGCCAGCAGTAGAGACACTGAAGCTTTCTTT